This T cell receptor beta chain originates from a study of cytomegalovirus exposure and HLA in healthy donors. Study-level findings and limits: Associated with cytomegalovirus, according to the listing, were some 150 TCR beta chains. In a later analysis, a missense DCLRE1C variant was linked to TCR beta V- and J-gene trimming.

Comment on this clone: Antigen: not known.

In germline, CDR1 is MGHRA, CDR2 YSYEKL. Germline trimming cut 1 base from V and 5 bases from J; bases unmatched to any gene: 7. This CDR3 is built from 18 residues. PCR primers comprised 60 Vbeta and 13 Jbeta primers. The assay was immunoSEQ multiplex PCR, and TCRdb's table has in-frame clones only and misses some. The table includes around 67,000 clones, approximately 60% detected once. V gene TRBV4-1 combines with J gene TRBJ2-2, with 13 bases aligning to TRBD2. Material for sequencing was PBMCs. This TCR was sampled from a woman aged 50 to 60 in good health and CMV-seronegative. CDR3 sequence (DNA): TGCGCCAGCAGCCAAGCAGGACTAGCGGGAGTAGGAACCGGGGAGCTGTTTTTT. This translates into CASSQAGLAGVGTGELFF.